These 13 T cell receptor beta chains were sequenced from one sample in a study of T-cell memory formation after mild COVID-19. A single record per CDR3 protein comes from TCRdb applying MiXCR to the 5' RACE reads. The sample lists 250,000 to 350,000 distinct CDR3 sequences; around 15% were seen once. What was sequenced was PBMCs or a T cell subset sorted from them (not recorded which). The receptor set was obtained from a man aged 18-30 years who had mild COVID-19 (a few samples of this study predate the infection). Cell type and time point are not known.

This clonotype was counted a few times. V usage is TRBV7-2 and J usage is TRBJ2-2; no clear D gene. V lost 7 bases, J lost 1 base, and 16 bases lay in between. The germline CDR1 and CDR2 sequences are SGHTA and FQGNSA. The CDR3 sequence is 16 residues long. The CDR3 reads CASTLTGGKNTGELFF. CDR3 coding DNA: TGTGCCAGCACCCTGACTGGTGGAAAGAACACCGGGGAGCTGTTTTTT.

This clonotype was observed a few times. The chain is built from TRBV11-2 and TRBJ2-7, with D maybe TRBD2 (6 bases). CDR1 and CDR2 from the germline V gene are SGHAT and FQNNGV. The CDR3 contains 13 residues. V lost 3 bases, J lost 7 bases, and 13 bases lay in between. The CDR3, as DNA: TGTGCCAGCAGCTTCGGGACCCGGGGGGAGCAGTACGTC. Translated, it gives CASSFGTRGEQYV.

The chain links TRBV5-5 to TRBJ2-7; D gene uncertain. The germline gives CDR1 SGHKS, CDR2 YYEKEE (reference sequence). The germline V and J ends were trimmed by 0 bases and 4 bases, with 11 bases remaining between them. The CDR3 is 14 residues long. The CDR3 coding sequence is TGTGCCAGCAGCTTGGGGTCCTTGTCTTACGAGCAGTACGTC. Translation gives CASSLGSLSYEQYV.

This clonotype has only a few counts. The V and J genes are TRBV24-1 and TRBJ2-3, with TRBD1 identical over 12 bases. The ends lost 2 bases at V and 6 bases at J; junction bases unmatched: 2. CDR3 length: 15 amino acids. Germline CDR1 reads KGHDR; CDR2 reads SFDVKD. The CDR3 reads CATSDWGQGADTQYF. CDR3 DNA: TGTGCCACCAGTGATTGGGGACAGGGGGCCGATACGCAGTATTTT.

With respect to this clonotype: Since the CDR3 does not end with the conserved phenylalanine or tryptophan, this likely comes from a read error. The genes are TRBV20-1 and TRBJ2-1; D possibly matches TRBD1 or TRBD2 (5 bases each). Looked up from germline, CDR1 is DFQATT and CDR2 is SNEGSKA (reference sequence). Trimming took 1 base from V and 5 from J, leaving 15 bases between them. The CDR3 loop spans 15 amino acids. Here the CDR3 reads CSARGTFGGNNEQFL. The CDR3 DNA follows: TGCAGTGCTAGAGGGACCTTTGGGGGTAACAATGAGCAGTTCTTA.

This clonotype was counted a few times. V is TRBV7-6 and J is TRBJ2-5, with D possibly being TRBD2 (5 bases). The CDR3 covers 13 residues. The germline CDR1 and CDR2 sequences are SGHVS and FNYEAQ. The V and J ends lost 8 bases and 2 bases respectively, with 12 bases between them. CDR3 sequence: CASGGLGQETQYF. As DNA, the CDR3 is TGTGCCAGCGGTGGACTGGGGCAAGAGACCCAGTACTTC. The whole variable domain, filled in from reference TRBV7-6 and TRBJ2-5, reads GAGVSQSPRYKVTKRGQDVALRCDPISGHVSLYWYRQALGQGPEFLTYFNYEAQQDKSGLPNDRFSAERPEGSISTLTIQRTEQRDSAMYRCASGGLGQETQYFGPGTRLLVL.

This clonotype was counted between two and nine times. V usage is TRBV9 and J usage is TRBJ2-3; D might be TRBD1 or TRBD2, each matching 5 bases. V was cut by 0 bases and J by 2 bases, with 7 bases left in between. Germline CDR1 reads SGDLS; CDR2 reads YYNGEE. The CDR3 has 14 amino acids. CDR3 coding DNA: TGTGCCAGCAGCGTAGCGGGGCTCACAGATACGCAGTATTTT. Translated, it gives CASSVAGLTDTQYF.

The CDR3 DNA is TGTGCCAGCAGCGCAGGCGGGGGTTTCGGTAATTCACCCCTCCACTTT. Amino acid sequence: CASSAGGGFGNSPLHF. The gene calls are TRBV7-2 and TRBJ1-6, with D possibly being TRBD1 (5 bases). The ends were cut back, 5 bases at V and 6 bases at J, with 17 bases in the middle. The germline V gene encodes CDR1 SGHTA and CDR2 FQGNSA. The CDR3 length is 16 residues.

In its sample, this clonotype was seen a few times. This chain joins TRBV7-9 and TRBJ2-2; 11 nucleotides line up with TRBD1. The trim removed 3 bases at V and 1 base at J, leaving 7 bases unmatched. Germline V gene sequence: CDR1 SEHNR, CDR2 FQNEAQ (reference sequence). The CDR3 runs 18 residues. CDR3 sequence (DNA): TGTGCCAGCAGCTTTCTCCCGGGACAGGGGGTGAACACCGGGGAGCTGTTTTTT. Amino acid sequence: CASSFLPGQGVNTGELFF.

This clonotype was seen more than once but under ten times. CDR3 nucleotide sequence: TGCAGTGCTAGAGGGACAGGGAGGAGAGGAAAACTGTTTTTT. Amino acid sequence: CSARGTGRRGKLFF. The rearrangement joins TRBV20-1 to TRBJ1-4, with 8 bases matching TRBD1. Looked up from germline, CDR1 is DFQATT and CDR2 is SNEGSKA (reference sequence). With 1 base clipped from V and 10 bases from J, the junction kept 8 bases outside the gene matches. This CDR3 spans 14 amino acids.

In this sample, this clonotype turned up a few times. This chain connects TRBV1 to TRBJ2-7; TRBD1, the table's D call, lacks a check against the DNA. TRBV1 has pseudogene status. The CDR3 is 16 amino acids. The CDR3 loop reads CTSSQLCRARRYEQYF. CDR3 bases: TGCACCAGCAGCCAACTGTGTCGGGCGAGGCGATACGAGCAGTACTTC.

At least ten counts were recorded for this clonotype. V usage is TRBV10-3 and J usage is TRBJ2-5, with 9 bases identical to TRBD2. The V gene end was trimmed by 0 bases and the J gene end by 4 bases; junction bases not matched to a gene: 6. Germline V gene data show CDR1 as ENHRY and CDR2 as SYGVKD. The CDR3 loop spans 16 amino acids. The DNA of the CDR3 is TGTGCCATCAGTGAGTCGGGACTAGCAGTTGCAGAGACCCAGTACTTC. Translated: CAISESGLAVAETQYF.

This clonotype has more than one count but fewer than ten. This chain links TRBV12-3 or TRBV12-4 with TRBJ2-1; D gene unclear. V dropped 3 bases and J dropped 6 bases, with 3 bases sitting between them. This CDR3 contains 11 residues. CDR3 sequence reads: CASSFFNEQFF. Written as DNA, the CDR3 is TGTGCCAGCAGTTTTTTCAATGAGCAGTTCTTC.